Listed below are T cell receptor beta chains from one sample, sequenced in a study of early T cells in non-severe SARS-CoV-2 infection. TCRdb re-derived calls from the 5' RACE reads in MiXCR, one entry per CDR3 protein. The sample carries some 49,000 distinct CDR3 sequences, approximately 12% recorded once. Sequenced material: whole blood. Source of these receptors: an adult who was a healthcare worker with PCR-confirmed SARS-CoV-2 infection or an uninfected control (not recorded which). Each CDR3 is given with its conserved first and last residue. A D gene is named only where the DNA matches it firmly. Not every row has a clone size; where given, it reads once, few, many or a size class.

size: .; V: TRBV19; D: .; length: 14; J: TRBJ1-2; CDR3: CASSIPGFNYGYTF; DNA: TGTGCCAGTAGTATCCCGGGGTTCAACTATGGCTACACCTTC
size: many; V: TRBV6-2/TRBV6-3; D: .; length: 14; J: TRBJ1-1; CDR3: CASRPSGENTEAFF; DNA: TGTGCCAGCAGGCCATCAGGAGAGAACACTGAAGCTTTCTTT
size: few; V: TRBV20-1; D: .; length: 14; J: TRBJ1-4; CDR3: CSAEGGSTNEKLFF; DNA: TGCAGTGCGGAGGGAGGCTCAACTAATGAAAAACTGTTTTTT
size: many; V: TRBV7-2; D: .; length: 15; J: TRBJ1-5; CDR3: CASSRGRLGNQPQHF; DNA: TGTGCCAGCAGCCGCGGACGGTTGGGCAATCAGCCCCAGCATTTT
size: few; V: TRBV12-3/TRBV12-4; D: TRBD2; length: 15; J: TRBJ2-7; CDR3: CASTRGGGRTYEQYF; DNA: TGTGCCAGCACCCGTGGCGGGGGACGTACCTACGAGCAGTACTTC
size: .; V: TRBV7-6; D: .; length: 14; J: TRBJ2-1; CDR3: CASSFRDIYNEQFF; DNA: TGTGCCAGCAGCTTCCGGGACATATACAATGAGCAGTTCTTC
size: many; V: TRBV4-1; D: .; length: 15; J: TRBJ2-1; CDR3: CASSQEDFSYNEQFF; DNA: TGCGCCAGCAGCCAAGAGGACTTCTCCTACAATGAGCAGTTCTTC
size: few; V: TRBV10-3; D: .; length: 14; J: TRBJ2-7; CDR3: CAISEGGPAYEQYF; DNA: TGTGCCATCAGTGAAGGAGGACCTGCCTACGAGCAGTACTTC
size: many; V: TRBV7-8; D: TRBD2; length: 15; J: TRBJ2-7; CDR3: CASSEGLALAYEQYF; DNA: TGTGCCAGCAGCGAGGGACTAGCGCTGGCCTACGAGCAGTACTTC
size: many; V: TRBV3-1; D: .; length: 15; J: TRBJ1-1; CDR3: CASSQAPTGLTEAFF; DNA: TGTGCCAGCAGCCAAGCACCCACAGGGCTGACTGAAGCTTTCTTT
size: many; V: TRBV4-2; D: TRBD1; length: 17; J: TRBJ1-2; CDR3: CASGSTGTGPSNYGYTF; DNA: TGTGCCAGCGGATCAACCGGGACAGGGCCCTCTAACTATGGCTACACCTTC
size: many; V: TRBV3-1; D: TRBD1; length: 14; J: TRBJ1-5; CDR3: CASSQGRGHQPQHF; DNA: TGTGCCAGCAGCCAAGGCAGGGGGCATCAGCCCCAGCATTTT
size: many; V: TRBV11-2; D: TRBD1; length: 15; J: TRBJ1-1; CDR3: CASSLQAGGRTEAFF; DNA: TGTGCCAGCAGCTTACAGGCAGGGGGTAGGACTGAAGCTTTCTTT
size: many; V: TRBV19; D: TRBD2; length: 16; J: TRBJ2-2; CDR3: CASTPTSGRNTGELFF; DNA: TGTGCCAGTACCCCCACTAGCGGGAGGAACACCGGGGAGCTGTTTTTT
size: many; V: TRBV6-6; D: .; length: 15; J: TRBJ2-2; CDR3: CASSARDLGAGELFF; DNA: TGTGCCAGCAGCGCCCGGGACCTGGGGGCCGGGGAGCTGTTTTTT
size: many; V: TRBV7-8; D: .; length: 14; J: TRBJ2-5; CDR3: CASSNARAAETQYF; DNA: TGTGCCAGCAGCAACGCGAGGGCGGCGGAGACCCAGTACTTC
size: few; V: TRBV3-1; D: .; length: 15; J: TRBJ2-7; CDR3: CASSQGVLGGYEQYF; DNA: TGTGCCAGCAGCCAGGGTGTTCTTGGAGGCTACGAGCAGTACTTC
size: few; V: TRBV6-1; D: .; length: 14; J: TRBJ1-1; CDR3: CASSENLANTEAFF; DNA: TGTGCCAGCAGTGAGAATTTGGCCAACACTGAAGCTTTCTTT
size: .; V: TRBV28; D: .; length: 14; J: TRBJ1-2; CDR3: CASSLRDALYGYTF; DNA: TGTGCCAGCAGTTTAAGGGACGCCCTCTATGGCTACACCTTC
size: .; V: TRBV19; D: .; length: 13; J: TRBJ2-7; CDR3: CASSYGSAGEQYF; DNA: TGTGCCAGTAGTTACGGGTCTGCGGGTGAGCAGTACTTC
size: many; V: TRBV6-1; D: .; length: 14; J: TRBJ1-1; CDR3: CASSLDSKNTEAFF; DNA: TGTGCCAGCAGTTTGGACAGCAAGAACACTGAAGCTTTCTTT
size: many; V: TRBV3-1; D: .; length: 15; J: TRBJ2-1; CDR3: CASSQARGGYNEQFF; DNA: TGTGCCAGCAGCCAAGCCAGGGGGGGCTACAATGAGCAGTTCTTC
size: .; V: TRBV12-3/TRBV12-4; D: .; length: 14; J: TRBJ2-3; CDR3: CASSFFGSADTQYF; DNA: TGTGCCAGCAGTTTTTTCGGGAGTGCAGATACGCAGTATTTT
size: many; V: TRBV11-1; D: .; length: 15; J: TRBJ2-1; CDR3: CASGPGLVSYNEQFF; DNA: TGTGCCAGCGGACCAGGACTGGTTTCCTACAATGAGCAGTTCTTC
size: .; V: TRBV4-3; D: TRBD2; length: 19; J: TRBJ2-2; CDR3: CASSRRILSGRAGTGELFF; DNA: TGCGCCAGCAGCCGGAGGATACTAAGCGGGAGGGCCGGCACCGGGGAGCTGTTTTTT
size: many; V: TRBV3-1; D: .; length: 12; J: TRBJ1-1; CDR3: CASSRGYTEAFF; DNA: TGTGCCAGCAGCCGGGGGTACACTGAAGCTTTCTTT
size: many; V: TRBV30; D: TRBD2; length: 16; J: TRBJ2-1; CDR3: CAWSKQLAGSTHEQFF; DNA: TGTGCCTGGAGCAAACAACTAGCGGGAAGTACCCATGAGCAGTTCTTC
size: .; V: TRBV5-4; D: .; length: 15; J: TRBJ2-3; CDR3: CASSPWTASTDTQYF; DNA: TGTGCCAGCAGCCCCTGGACAGCTAGCACAGATACGCAGTATTTT
size: few; V: TRBV12-3/TRBV12-4; D: TRBD2; length: 14; J: TRBJ2-1; CDR3: CASSRDYSYNEQFF; DNA: TGTGCCAGCAGTCGGGACTACTCCTACAATGAGCAGTTCTTC
size: many; V: TRBV29-1; D: .; length: 12; J: TRBJ2-7; CDR3: CSVVGNTWGQYF; DNA: TGCAGCGTTGTGGGGAACACGTGGGGGCAGTACTTC
size: .; V: TRBV7-9; D: TRBD1; length: 14; J: TRBJ1-6; CDR3: CASSPGTGFSPLHF; DNA: TGTGCCAGCAGCCCTGGGACAGGGTTTTCACCCCTCCACTTT
size: many; V: TRBV6-5; D: .; length: 15; J: TRBJ2-6; CDR3: CASSLGVTGANVLTF; DNA: TGTGCCAGCAGCTTAGGTGTTACTGGGGCCAACGTCCTGACTTTC
size: .; V: TRBV7-3; D: .; length: 15; J: TRBJ1-1; CDR3: CASSLNRGLNTEAFF; DNA: TGTGCCAGCAGCTTAAATCGGGGATTAAACACTGAAGCTTTCTTT
size: many; V: TRBV4-2; D: .; length: 12; J: TRBJ2-1; CDR3: CASSQEAGGQFF; DNA: TGTGCCAGCAGCCAAGAGGCTGGTGGGCAGTTCTTC
size: .; V: TRBV20-1; D: .; length: 12; J: TRBJ1-1; CDR3: CSARDYRAPSFF; DNA: TGCAGTGCTAGAGATTACAGGGCCCCGTCTTTCTTT
size: few; V: TRBV5-6; D: TRBD1; length: 15; J: TRBJ2-3; CDR3: CASSRGQVNTDTQYF; DNA: TGTGCCAGCAGCCGGGGACAGGTGAACACAGATACGCAGTATTTT
size: many; V: TRBV6-2/TRBV6-3; D: TRBD1; length: 15; J: TRBJ2-1; CDR3: CASSSRTGSYNEQFF; DNA: TGTGCCAGCAGTTCCCGGACAGGGTCCTACAATGAGCAGTTCTTC
size: once; V: TRBV24-1; D: .; length: 13; J: TRBJ2-5; CDR3: CATSSDSKETQYF; DNA: TGTGCCACCTCTTCCGACAGCAAAGAGACCCAGTACTTC